The 23 T cell receptor beta chains listed next were all sequenced from one sample in a study of CD8+CD57+ T cells in acquired aplastic anemia. Both TCR beta VDJ combination and CDR3 sequence profiling were carried out. Genomic DNA was the template for this profiling. TCRdb recomputed calls from the reads with MiXCR, one row per CDR3 protein. Of over 150,000 distinct CDR3 sequences listed, 65% to 75% are singletons. Patients chosen for sequencing had CD8+CD57+ cells that had expanded, as shown by flow cytometry. Input material: sorted CD4+, CD8+, or CD8+CD57+ T cells (not recorded which) from PBMCs. Receptor source: a human donor with aplastic anemia.

This rearrangement joins TRBV5-1 to TRBJ2-7; possibly TRBD1 for D (6 bases). CDR3 length equals 14 residues. Trimming pared 8 bases from V and 2 bases from J, leaving 17 bases between. From germline, CDR1 is SGHRS and CDR2 YFSETQ. This CDR3 is CASSPTGTAYEQYF. The CDR3 nucleotides read TGCGCCAGTAGCCCCACAGGGACGGCCTACGAGCAGTACTTC.

This chain links TRBV2 with TRBJ1-6; D unclear. Germline V gene lookup returns CDR1 SNHLY and CDR2 FYNNEI. Trimming removed 1 base from V and 8 bases from J, with 12 bases in between. The CDR3 totals 15 residues. The CDR3 DNA reads TGTGCCAGCAGTGAAGGTCGGTCTCAACATTCACCCCTCCACTTT. Translated, it gives CASSEGRSQHSPLHF.

Note on this clonotype: At one of its ends the junction is not consistent with the germline gene, which may arise from a read error. This chain connects TRBV2 to TRBJ1-2, with TRBD1 matching 9 bases. This CDR3 contains 13 residues. CDR1 is SNHLY, CDR2 FYNNEI, per germline. The CDR3: CASGTGRVDGYIF. In nucleotides, the CDR3 is TGTGCCAGCGGGACAGGGAGGGTGGATGGCTACATCTTC.

The rearrangement joins TRBV29-1 to TRBJ1-3; no clear D gene. The CDR3 length is 13 residues. V lost 4 bases to trimming and J lost 3 bases, with 10 bases between them. In germline, CDR1 is SQVTM, CDR2 ANQGSEA. Here the CDR3 reads CSVVGQHGNTIYF. The CDR3 region has the DNA TGCAGCGTTGTAGGTCAGCATGGAAACACCATATATTTT.

This chain links TRBV9 with TRBJ2-5; D uncertain. V was shortened by 4 bases and J by 2 bases, with 12 bases between the two germline ends. Germline lookup yields CDR1 SGDLS and CDR2 YYNGEE. CDR3 length: 14 residues. The CDR3 is CASSPRTDQETQYF. The DNA for the CDR3 is TGTGCCAGCAGCCCACGGACGGATCAAGAGACCCAGTACTTC.

This clonotype was picked up one time. This chain connects TRBV7-8 to TRBJ2-3; D is perhaps TRBD2 (7 bases). The ends were cut back, 5 bases at V and 3 bases at J, with 21 bases in the middle. CDR1 is SGHVS, CDR2 FQNEAQ, per germline. The CDR3 length is 17 residues. Here the CDR3 reads CASSPRPRGASTDTQYF. In nucleotides, the CDR3 is TGTGCCAGCAGCCCCCGACCTCGGGGGGCTAGTACAGATACGCAGTATTTT.

Many counts were recorded for this clonotype. This chain links TRBV5-1 with TRBJ2-7, with 7 bases fitting TRBD2. Per germline, CDR1 SGHRS and CDR2 YFSETQ. J was trimmed by 2 bases and V by 2 bases; bases with no gene match: 7. CDR3 length: 15 amino acids. CDR3 in DNA: TGCGCCAGCAGCTTTGAGGGACTATTTACCTACGAGCAGTACTTC. Its protein product is CASSFEGLFTYEQYF.

In this sample, this clonotype turned up a few times. This chain uses TRBV2 with TRBJ2-5; D gene uncertain. Germline CDR1 reads SNHLY; CDR2 reads FYNNEI. V dropped 6 bases and J dropped 1 base, with 12 bases sitting between them. The CDR3 loop spans 14 amino acids. The CDR3 DNA reads TGTGCCAGCAGCGTGTCTGGGCGCCAAGAGACCCAGTACTTC. Encoded protein: CASSVSGRQETQYF. Full variable domain (rest looked up from reference TRBV2 and TRBJ2-5): EPEVTQTPSHQVTQMGQEVILRCVPISNHLYFYWYRQILGQKVEFLVSFYNNEISEKSEIFDDQFSVERPDGSNFTLKIRSTKLEDSAMYFCASSVSGRQETQYFGPGTRLLVL.

The V and J genes are TRBV20-1 and TRBJ1-6; D is uncertain. V lost 1 base, J lost 3 bases, and 10 bases lay in between. The CDR3 has 15 amino acids. Per germline, CDR1 DFQATT and CDR2 SNEGSKA (reference sequence). The CDR3 nucleotides read TGCAGTGCTAGAGTTGGAAGGGTCTATAATTCACCCCTCCACTTT. This codes for CSARVGRVYNSPLHF.

The V call is TRBV25-1, the J call TRBJ2-5, with unresolved D. The end of the DNA aligns better with TRBJ2-1, so the J call may be wrong. CDR3 length equals 12 residues. The germline V gene has CDR1 MGHDK and CDR2 SYGVNS. CDR3 bases: TGTGCCAGCAGTGACTCCTACAATGAGCAGTTCTTC. Protein product: CASSDSYNEQFF.

The CDR3 nucleotides read TGTGCCATCAGTGCCTTGTCCGGAGATAATTCACCCCTCCACTTT. This gives the protein CAISALSGDNSPLHF. The chain joins TRBV10-3 to TRBJ1-6; the D is unclear. The CDR3 is 15 residues long. With 4 bases removed from V and 5 bases from J, the gap between germline ends came to 12 bases. Germline V gene data show CDR1 as ENHRY and CDR2 as SYGVKD.

The chain couples TRBV7-9 to TRBJ2-7; 9 bases match TRBD1. The CDR3 has 15 amino acids. The V and J ends lost 2 bases and 3 bases, in that order; junction bases with no gene match: 5. The germline CDR1 and CDR2 sequences are SEHNR and FQNEAQ (reference sequence). The CDR3, as DNA: TGTGCCAGCAGCTTACCTCCGGGACAGGGCTACGAGCAGTACTTC. Translated: CASSLPPGQGYEQYF.

The chain employs TRBV27 and TRBJ2-1; D is ambiguous. The V gene lost 3 bases and the J gene lost 6 bases, with 12 bases spanning the gap. Germline V gene lookup returns CDR1 MNHEY and CDR2 SMNVEV (reference sequence). The CDR3 is made up of 14 amino acids. The CDR3 protein is CASSFLTVRNEQFF. CDR3 DNA: TGTGCCAGCAGTTTTCTCACGGTACGCAATGAGCAGTTCTTC.

The J gene is TRBJ2-7, the V gene TRBV7-8; TRBD1 matches 11 bases. This CDR3 region has 16 residues. Germline values: CDR1 SGHVS, CDR2 FQNEAQ. V lost 5 bases and J lost 2; bases outside the gene matches: 8. CDR3 sequence reads: CASSGTGGVKTYEQYF. The CDR3 DNA sequence: TGTGCCAGCAGCGGGACAGGGGGGGTCAAAACCTACGAGCAGTACTTC.

The gene calls are TRBV12-5 and TRBJ1-3, with unresolved D. CDR1 is LGHNT, CDR2 FRNRAP, per germline. V was pared by 0 bases and J by 3 bases, with 18 bases between. The CDR3 covers 18 residues. The CDR3 DNA reads as TGTGCTAGTGGTTTGGTACCATTGACAATGCGCTTTGGAAACACCATATATTTT. Translation gives CASGLVPLTMRFGNTIYF.

The chain couples TRBV20-1 to TRBJ1-1; 12 bases line up with TRBD1. The CDR3 spans 16 residues. The V gene end was trimmed by 6 bases and the J gene end by 5 bases; junction bases not matched to a gene: 13. The germline V gene encodes CDR1 DFQATT and CDR2 SNEGSKA (reference sequence). This CDR3 is CSAIDRDRGPLTEAFF. CDR3 nucleotides: TGCAGTGCCATCGACCGGGACAGGGGGCCATTGACTGAAGCTTTCTTT.

As to this clonotype: One end of the junction is discordant with germline, which a read error may explain. The CDR3 loop reads CASSWGAAAPGGYTF. The CDR3 DNA follows: TGTGCTAGCAGCTGGGGGGCGGCGGCACCGGGGGGCTACACCTTC. The rearrangement uses TRBV7-3 and TRBJ1-2; maybe TRBD1 (6 bases). There are 15 residues in the CDR3. Germline V gene sequence: CDR1 SGHTA, CDR2 FQGTGA. Full variable domain (remainder filled in from reference TRBV7-3 and TRBJ1-2): GAGVSQTPSNKVTEKGKYVELRCDPISGHTALYWYRQSLGQGPEFLIYFQGTGAADDSGLPNDRFFAVRPEGSVSTLKIQRTERGDSAVYLCASSWGAAAPGGYTFGSGTRLTVV.

The rearrangement joins TRBV6-1 to TRBJ1-1, with D possibly matching TRBD1 (6 bases). Trimming took 8 bases from V and 3 from J, leaving 16 bases between them. CDR1 and CDR2 from the germline V gene are MNHNS and SASEGT. The CDR3 is made up of 14 amino acids. In nucleotides, the CDR3 is TGTGCCAGCCGGAAGGGGGTTGAGTACACTGAAGCTTTCTTT. Residues: CASRKGVEYTEAFF.

The rearrangement uses TRBV29-1 and TRBJ1-1; D gene unclear. Germline CDR1 and CDR2: SQVTM and ANQGSEA. There are 13 residues in the CDR3. V was shortened by 2 bases and J by 2 bases, with 9 bases between the two germline ends. CDR3 sequence: CSVERALNTEAFF. The DNA of the CDR3 is TGCAGCGTTGAAAGGGCCTTAAACACTGAAGCTTTCTTT.

The chain joins TRBV19 to TRBJ2-7, with D possibly TRBD1 on 6 matching bases. The CDR3 covers 15 residues. Germline assignment: CDR1 LNHDA and CDR2 SQIVND (reference sequence). V gave up 9 bases and J gave up 2 bases, with 20 bases separating them. The CDR3 nucleotides read TGTGCCAGCAGTTACCTGACAGGCGAAGCCTACGAGCAGTACTTC. Protein: CASSYLTGEAYEQYF.

This rearrangement joins TRBV20-1 to TRBJ2-7, with unresolved D. The CDR3 contains 14 residues. Trimming shortened V by 6 bases and J by 0 bases, and 15 bases separated the two germline ends. Germline-derived CDR1 and CDR2 are DFQATT and SNEGSKA (reference sequence). The CDR3 loop is CSAMARIDSYEQYF. CDR3 coding DNA: TGCAGTGCCATGGCCAGGATCGACTCCTACGAGCAGTACTTC.

This chain joins TRBV4-1 and TRBJ2-1; perhaps TRBD1 as D (5 bases). CDR1 and CDR2 (germline): MGHRA, YSYEKL. V lost 2 bases and J 8 bases, leaving 10 bases between the germline ends. This CDR3 contains 13 residues. CDR3 protein: CASSQSRVDEQFF. The CDR3 nucleotides read TGCGCCAGCAGCCAAAGCAGGGTGGATGAGCAGTTCTTC.

This chain joins TRBV2 and TRBJ2-2; D is perhaps TRBD1 (6 bases). Germline-derived CDR1 and CDR2 are SNHLY and FYNNEI. The CDR3 has 13 amino acids. With 7 bases removed from V and 6 bases from J, the gap between germline ends came to 12 bases. CDR3 region: CASKAGAAGELFF. The DNA of the CDR3 is TGTGCCAGCAAAGCAGGGGCGGCCGGGGAGCTGTTTTTT. Variable domain in full (rest from reference TRBV2 and TRBJ2-2): EPEVTQTPSHQVTQMGQEVILRCVPISNHLYFYWYRQILGQKVEFLVSFYNNEISEKSEIFDDQFSVERPDGSNFTLKIRSTKLEDSAMYFCASKAGAAGELFFGEGSRLTVL.